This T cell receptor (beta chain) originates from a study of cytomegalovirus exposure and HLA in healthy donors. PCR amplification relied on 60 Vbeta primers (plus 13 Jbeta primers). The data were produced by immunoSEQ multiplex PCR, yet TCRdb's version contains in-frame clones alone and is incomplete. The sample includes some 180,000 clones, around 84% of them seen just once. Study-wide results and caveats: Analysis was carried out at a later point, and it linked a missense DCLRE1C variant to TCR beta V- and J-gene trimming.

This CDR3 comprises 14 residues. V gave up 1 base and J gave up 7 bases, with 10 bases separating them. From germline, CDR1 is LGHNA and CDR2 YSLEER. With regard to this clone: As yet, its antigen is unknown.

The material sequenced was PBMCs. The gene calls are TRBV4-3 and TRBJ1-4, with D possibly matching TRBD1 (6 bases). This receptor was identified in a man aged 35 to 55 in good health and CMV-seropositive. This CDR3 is CASSQVGGGEKLFF. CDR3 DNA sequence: TGCGCCAGCAGCCAAGTAGGGGGTGGTGAAAAACTGTTTTTT.